Listed below are T cell receptor beta chains from one sample, sequenced in a study of T cell responses to AZD1222 COVID-19 vaccine. Clones were read by immunoSEQ multiplex PCR, and TCRdb kept only the in-frame ones, dropping some. The profile shows under 95,000 clones, more than 70% of them singletons. Specimen: peripheral blood, collected on day 0 of AZD1222 vaccination. The receptors were gathered from an adult in good health. The conserved cysteine and the conserved F or W are not part of the CDR3 here. Only part of the rows carry a size: once, few, many, or a class if the clone is expanded.

size	V	J	CDR3
.	TRBV7-9	TRBJ1-1	ASSRRLASGTEAF
.	TRBV28	TRBJ1-5	ASGVYTPSDNQPQH
few	TRBV6-6	TRBJ2-1	ASSYSGGSVNEQF
.	TRBV4-3	TRBJ1-2	ASSQAPANYGYT
.	TRBV3-1/TRBV3-2	TRBJ2-7	ASSQESYEQY
once	TRBV18	TRBJ2-1	ASSLIDRAFSSYNEQF
.	TRBV4-3	TRBJ1-1	ASSQDPALPGAF
.	TRBV29-1	TRBJ1-1	SMRQGDTEAF
.	TRBV5-1	TRBJ1-2	ASSFGGDYGYT
.	TRBV7-2	TRBJ1-3	ASSLALGGLSGNTIY
.	TRBV5-1	TRBJ1-2	ASSTGPTLYGYT
.	TRBV10-3	TRBJ2-2	AIRPTENTGELF
.	TRBV19	TRBJ1-1	ASMERGLTEAF
.	TRBV5-1	TRBJ1-2	ASSPTGEDYGYT
.	TRBV18	TRBJ2-1	ASSSWDRGNEQF
once	TRBV9	TRBJ1-2	ASSTSSRNYGYT
.	TRBV5-1	TRBJ2-7	ASSLTQGTYEQY
.	TRBV18	TRBJ2-2	ASSPPWGVTNTGELF
.	TRBV3-1/TRBV3-2	TRBJ1-6	ASSQTRGNSPLH
once	TRBV6-2/TRBV6-3	TRBJ2-1	ASSYHGQGGNEQF
.	TRBV7-2	TRBJ1-2	ASSLSWATPNYGYT
.	TRBV15	TRBJ1-1	ATSTGFVGDTEAF
.	TRBV27	TRBJ2-7	ASRPTGTGTYEQY